In its sample, the clone carrying this TCR beta chain was seen many times. What it recognizes is unknown. V was shortened by 6 bases and J by 6 bases, with 9 bases between the two germline ends. This CDR3 spans 11 amino acids. Germline V gene lookup returns CDR1 SEHNR and CDR2 FQNEAQ (reference sequence). The TCR beta library used iRepertoire HTBI primers with Arm-PCR amplification of CDR3. One entry per CDR3 protein, called by TCRdb with MiXCR from the multiplex PCR reads. The table has around 450,000 distinct CDR3 sequences, around 15% seen once. The record originates from a study of regulatory T cells in long-lasting Graves disease. The study, taken as a whole, reports: The number of shared public clonotypes was higher in persistent patients (approximately 3,000) than new patients (over 900).

Described time point: newly diagnosed GD, antithyroid drugs for less than 3 months. RNA isolated from PBMCs was used to make the TCR library. This sample also belongs to another study, concerning T cells in Graves' hyperthyroidism and ophthalmopathy. This second report adds: The authors deemed Graves' hyperthyroidism stable absent ophthalmopathy progression within 18 months. Blood also held most thyroid clonotypes expanded beyond 0.001. Model predictions of ophthalmopathy came a median approximately 6 months before onset.

The rearrangement uses TRBV7-9 and TRBJ2-7; no definite D call. The clonotype originates from a man in his forties with Graves disease. The sample here was peripheral blood mononuclear cells (PBMCs), taken at new diagnosis, from a patient treated with antithyroid drugs. The CDR3 reads CASSLLPEQYF. CDR3 in DNA: TGTGCCAGCAGTTTATTGCCCGAGCAGTACTTC.